This passage covers 9 T cell receptor beta chains from one sample sequenced in a study of OX40 agonist ivuxolimab in advanced cancers. Assay: immunoSEQ multiplex PCR; the TCRdb copy retains only in-frame clones and omits some. The profile shows nearly 95,000 clones, 94% of them singletons. The starting material was CD4+ or CD8+ T cells sorted from blood, obtained in a trial of the OX40 agonist ivuxolimab. The receptors were sampled from an adult with an advanced solid tumor such as melanoma, head and neck, liver or kidney cancer.

This clone was counted a single time. The J gene is TRBJ2-5, the V gene TRBV29-1; D is uncertain. The ends were cut back, 3 bases at V and 1 base at J, with 9 bases in the middle. The CDR3 extends over 13 amino acids. The germline V gene has CDR1 SQVTM and CDR2 ANQGSEA. CDR3 in DNA: TGCAGCGTTGATGACTCGCCCCAAGAGACCCAGTACTTC. The encoded protein is CSVDDSPQETQYF.

This clone has a handful of counts. This chain uses TRBV9 with TRBJ1-2; TRBD1 matches at 9 bases. The ends lost 5 bases at V and 0 bases at J; junction bases unmatched: 2. CDR1 is SGDLS, CDR2 YYNGEE, per germline. The CDR3 runs 14 residues. CDR3 nucleotides: TGTGCCAGCAGTTGGACAGGGGCTAACTATGGCTACACCTTC. Encoded protein: CASSWTGANYGYTF. Based on the CDR3 plus reference TRBV9 and TRBJ1-2, the full variable domain is DSGVTQTPKHLITATGQRVTLRCSPRSGDLSVYWYQQSLDQGLQFLIQYYNGEERAKGNILERFSAQQFPDLHSELNLSSLELGDSALYFCASSWTGANYGYTFGSGTRLTVV.

V and J are TRBV28 and TRBJ1-5; TRBD1 agrees at 10 bases. Trimming cost V 10 bases and J 5 bases; bases outside gene matches: 5. Germline V gene sequence: CDR1 MDHEN, CDR2 SYDVKM. The CDR3 runs to 13 residues. Written as DNA, the CDR3 is TGTGCCACCCCGGGGACAGGGGATCAGCCCCAGCATTTT. This encodes CATPGTGDQPQHF.

The chain joins TRBV5-1 to TRBJ1-3; TRBD1 aligns across 11 bases. The V gene end was trimmed by 4 bases and the J gene end by 4 bases; junction bases not matched to a gene: 16. The CDR3 has 19 amino acids. The germline CDR1 and CDR2 sequences are SGHRS and YFSETQ. The CDR3 DNA reads as TGCGCCAGCAGCCCAAGTATCTACGGACAGGGGGCGAGAGGAAACACCATATATTTT. Amino acids: CASSPSIYGQGARGNTIYF.

The chain combines TRBV4-3 with TRBJ1-4; D unclear. Germline CDR1 is LGHNA and CDR2 is YSLEER. Trimming cost V 2 bases and J 8 bases, with 6 bases left between them. The CDR3 consists of 12 residues. Written as DNA, the CDR3 is TGCGCCAGCAGCCAAACCAACGAAAAACTGTTTTTT. Its protein is CASSQTNEKLFF.

V usage is TRBV5-4 and J usage is TRBJ2-7, with 9 nucleotides matching TRBD2. V lost 2 bases, J lost 0 bases, and 3 bases stayed unmatched. CDR1 and CDR2 (germline): SGHNT, YYREEE (reference sequence). This CDR3 is built from 15 residues. DNA of the CDR3: TGTGCCAGCAGCTTTGGGACTAGCCTCTCCTACGAGCAGTACTTC. It specifies CASSFGTSLSYEQYF. Full variable domain (remainder filled in from reference TRBV5-4 and TRBJ2-7): ETGVTQSPTHLIKTRGQQVTLRCSSQSGHNTVSWYQQALGQGPQFIFQYYREEENGRGNFPPRFSGLQFPNYSSELNVNALELDDSALYLCASSFGTSLSYEQYFGPGTRLTVT.

The chain is built from TRBV27 and TRBJ2-7; TRBD1 aligns across 8 bases. J was trimmed by 6 bases and V by 7 bases; bases with no gene match: 8. This CDR3 is built from 13 residues. Germline V gene lookup returns CDR1 MNHEY and CDR2 SMNVEV (reference sequence). This CDR3 reads CASNIGQGGEQYF. CDR3 in DNA: TGTGCCAGCAATATCGGACAGGGCGGCGAGCAGTACTTC.

CDR3 coding DNA: TGTGCCAGCAGTTTAAACAGGGGTGGCGAGCAGTACTTC. Translating it yields CASSLNRGGEQYF. The genes are TRBV27 and TRBJ2-5; TRBD1 matches 7 bases. The DNA end favors TRBJ2-7, so the J call may be wrong. Germline loops: CDR1 MNHEY, CDR2 SMNVEV (reference sequence). The CDR3 spans 13 residues.

The chain is built from TRBV18 and TRBJ2-1, with D unclear. V shed 6 bases and J shed 3 bases, with 12 bases lying between them. The CDR3 is 14 amino acids. CDR1 and CDR2 from the germline V gene are KGHSH and LQKENI. This chain's CDR3 is CASSPDTDYNEQFF. CDR3 nucleotides: TGTGCCAGCTCCCCCGACACGGACTACAATGAGCAGTTCTTC.